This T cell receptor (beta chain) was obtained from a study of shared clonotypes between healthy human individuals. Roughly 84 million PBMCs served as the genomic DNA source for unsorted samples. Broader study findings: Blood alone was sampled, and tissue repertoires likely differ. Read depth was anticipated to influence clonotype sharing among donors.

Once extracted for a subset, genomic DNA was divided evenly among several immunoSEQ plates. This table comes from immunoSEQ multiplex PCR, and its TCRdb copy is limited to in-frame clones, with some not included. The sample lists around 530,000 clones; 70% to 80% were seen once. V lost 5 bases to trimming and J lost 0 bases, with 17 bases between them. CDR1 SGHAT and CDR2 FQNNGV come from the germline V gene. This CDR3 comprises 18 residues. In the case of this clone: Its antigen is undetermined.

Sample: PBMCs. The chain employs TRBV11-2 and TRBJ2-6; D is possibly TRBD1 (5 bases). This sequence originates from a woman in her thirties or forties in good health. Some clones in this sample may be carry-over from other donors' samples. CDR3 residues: CASSPTIDRRSGANVLTF. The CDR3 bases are TGTGCCAGCAGCCCTACAATCGACAGACGCTCTGGGGCCAACGTCCTGACTTTC.